This is a list of T cell receptor beta chains from one sample in a study of CD8+ T cells in alopecia areata. The repertoire was sequenced with immunoSEQ multiplex PCR; TCRdb's copy has only in-frame clones and lacks some. The sample includes approximately 210,000 clones, approximately 57% seen only once; the top ten take 1%. Here the sequenced sample was CD4+ T cells sorted from blood, taken at week 24, from a patient treated with tofacitinib. The origin of the receptors is a human donor with alopecia areata. Each CDR3 is given with its conserved first and last residue. A D gene is named only where the DNA matches it firmly. Rows give clone size only sometimes, using once, few, many, or a class for an expanded clone.

J	size	D	V	CDR3	DNA
TRBJ2-1	NA	NA	TRBV7-2	CASSSDGRSSYNEQFF	TGTGCCAGCAGCTCCGACGGTCGGAGCTCCTACAATGAGCAGTTCTTC
TRBJ2-1	few	TRBD1	TRBV7-9	CASRQNRGLNNEQFF	TGTGCCAGCAGGCAAAACAGGGGGCTCAACAATGAGCAGTTCTTC
TRBJ2-5	few	NA	TRBV21-1	CASSKDCGRGQYQETQYF	TGTGCCAGCAGCAAAGATTGCGGCAGGGGGCAATACCAAGAGACCCAGTACTTC
TRBJ2-1	NA	NA	TRBV14	CASSPWVLRGEQFF	TGTGCCAGCAGCCCTTGGGTACTACGAGGTGAGCAGTTCTTC
TRBJ1-1	NA	TRBD1	TRBV10-3	CAISERTGETEAFF	TGTGCCATCAGTGAAAGGACAGGGGAAACTGAAGCTTTCTTT
TRBJ1-5	medium-sized	NA	TRBV7-9	CASSLESGPNQPQHF	TGTGCCAGCAGCTTAGAGTCGGGCCCCAATCAGCCCCAGCATTTT
TRBJ2-1	NA	TRBD1	TRBV29-1	CSVATGSSYNEQFF	TGCAGCGTCGCGACAGGGAGCTCCTACAATGAGCAGTTCTTC
TRBJ1-2	NA	NA	TRBV5-6	CASSLVGRGTSGYTF	TGTGCCAGCAGCTTGGTCGGCAGGGGTACTAGTGGCTACACCTTC
TRBJ2-7	NA	NA	TRBV30	CAWKKGLGEQYF	TGTGCCTGGAAAAAGGGGTTGGGCGAGCAGTACTTC
TRBJ1-4	NA	NA	TRBV30	CAWTTDTSLKEKLFF	TGTGCCTGGACTACTGATACCTCACTTAAGGAAAAACTGTTTTTT
TRBJ2-7	NA	NA	TRBV6-5	CASTEGYEQYF	TGTGCCAGCACCGAAGGCTACGAGCAGTACTTC
TRBJ1-2	NA	NA	TRBV6-5	CASSFSTVQGDYGYTF	TGTGCCAGCAGTTTCTCTACGGTACAGGGAGACTATGGCTACACCTTC
TRBJ1-2	NA	NA	TRBV30	CAWNEANYGYTF	TGTGCCTGGAATGAGGCTAACTATGGCTACACCTTC
TRBJ2-2	few	NA	TRBV29-1	CSVSIGTLNTGELFF	TGCAGCGTGTCGATAGGGACTTTGAACACCGGGGAGCTGTTTTTT
TRBJ1-2	NA	TRBD1	TRBV29-1	CSVEGGTGQGGYTF	TGCAGCGTTGAGGGCGGGACAGGGCAGGGTGGCTACACCTTC
TRBJ1-3	NA	NA	TRBV2	CASSDDSSSGNTIYF	TGTGCCAGCAGTGATGACAGCAGCTCTGGAAACACCATATATTTT
TRBJ2-1	NA	TRBD2	TRBV5-6	CASSPQVERGGYEQFF	TGTGCCAGCAGCCCCCAGGTCGAGCGGGGCGGATACGAGCAGTTCTTC
TRBJ2-7	NA	NA	TRBV29-1	CSVVSRGRSSYEQYF	TGCAGCGTTGTAAGTAGGGGACGAAGCTCCTACGAGCAGTACTTC
TRBJ1-4	once	NA	TRBV28	CASSWDGMGKLFF	TGTGCCAGCAGTTGGGACGGAATGGGAAAACTGTTTTTT
TRBJ2-3	NA	NA	TRBV2	CASRTGVTDTQYF	TGTGCCAGCAGGACGGGGGTGACAGATACGCAGTATTTT
TRBJ2-5	once	NA	TRBV29-1	CSVVGEEETQYF	TGCAGCGTTGTGGGGGAGGAAGAGACCCAGTACTTC
TRBJ2-5	NA	NA	TRBV25-1	CASSQGKETQYF	TGTGCCAGCAGTCAAGGGAAAGAGACCCAGTACTTC
TRBJ1-1	NA	NA	TRBV5-6	CASGLLGREANTEAFF	TGTGCCAGCGGTCTTTTGGGGAGGGAAGCGAACACTGAAGCTTTCTTT
TRBJ2-2	NA	TRBD1	TRBV30	CAWGQGANTGELFF	TGTGCCTGGGGACAGGGGGCGAACACCGGGGAGCTGTTTTTT
TRBJ1-4	NA	NA	TRBV27	CASSSQRFNEKLFF	TGTGCCAGCAGTTCGCAAAGATTTAATGAAAAACTGTTTTTT
TRBJ2-1	NA	TRBD2	TRBV27	CASSLVGGGVFNEQFF	TGTGCCAGCAGTTTAGTCGGCGGGGGGGTTTTCAATGAGCAGTTCTTC
TRBJ1-3	NA	NA	TRBV30	CAWMFSGNTIYF	TGTGCCTGGATGTTTTCTGGAAACACCATATATTTT
TRBJ1-2	NA	NA	TRBV9	CASSVSSLAGNHWGYTF	TGTGCCAGCAGCGTATCCAGCCTTGCCGGGAACCATTGGGGCTACACCTTC
TRBJ1-4	once	NA	TRBV30	CAWKGSLNEKLFF	TGTGCCTGGAAGGGATCACTAAATGAAAAACTGTTTTTT
TRBJ2-5	NA	NA	TRBV25-1	CASSEWAGDGETQYF	TGTGCCAGCAGTGAATGGGCAGGGGACGGGGAGACCCAGTACTTC
TRBJ2-7	NA	NA	TRBV15	CATSKRDRGGSEQYF	TGTGCCACCAGCAAACGCGATAGGGGGGGCAGCGAGCAGTACTTC
TRBJ2-7	NA	TRBD2	TRBV29-1	CSVRNSGGDYEQYF	TGCAGCGTCCGTAATAGCGGGGGGGACTACGAGCAGTACTTC
TRBJ2-7	NA	NA	TRBV2	CASSVRQLYEQYF	TGTGCCAGCAGTGTGCGGCAACTTTACGAGCAGTACTTC
TRBJ1-1	NA	NA	TRBV5-1	CASSLGGVSNTEAFF	TGCGCCAGCAGCTTGGGCGGGGTCTCGAACACTGAAGCTTTCTTT
TRBJ1-2	NA	NA	TRBV27	CASSPSRGTRHYGYTF	TGTGCCAGCAGTCCGTCGCGGGGGACCCGCCACTATGGCTACACCTTC
TRBJ1-5	NA	NA	TRBV19	CASNRRPADSNQPQHF	TGTGCCAGTAATAGGCGACCAGCGGATAGCAATCAGCCCCAGCATTTT
TRBJ1-1	NA	NA	TRBV7-9	CASSPRGDTEAFF	TGTGCCAGCAGCCCTAGGGGGGACACTGAAGCTTTCTTT
TRBJ2-5	NA	NA	TRBV20-1	CSAWTEETQYF	TGCAGTGCTTGGACAGAAGAGACCCAGTACTTC
TRBJ1-2	once	NA	TRBV27	CASSYPPGAGGGYTF	TGTGCCAGCAGTTACCCTCCGGGGGCCGGGGGTGGCTACACCTTC
TRBJ2-2	NA	TRBD1	TRBV30	CAYHSGQGTTGELFF	TGTGCCTACCATTCGGGACAGGGGACTACCGGGGAGCTGTTTTTT
TRBJ2-5	NA	NA	TRBV19	CATRLPGSKETQYF	TGTGCCACCAGACTTCCCGGGTCCAAAGAGACCCAGTACTTC
TRBJ2-7	NA	TRBD1	TRBV14	CASSQVGQGTGTYEQYF	TGTGCCAGCAGCCAAGTTGGACAGGGGACGGGGACCTACGAGCAGTACTTC
TRBJ1-1	NA	TRBD1	TRBV29-1	CSVGGQTYTEAFF	TGCAGCGTTGGGGGACAGACATACACTGAAGCTTTCTTT
TRBJ2-3	few	NA	TRBV30	CASDSIQGNTQYF	TGTGCCTCAGACAGTATCCAAGGAAATACGCAGTATTTT